This entry is about one T cell receptor (beta chain). The specificity of this receptor is unknown. No base-level quality is on record; no much larger clone is a single base apart. The CDR3 spans 17 residues, from the cysteine through the phenylalanine. CDR3 DNA is the only sequence kept; it has 51 bases, read in frame from the first base. The germline V gene sets CDR1 to SGHRS and CDR2 to YFSETQ. Germline trimming amounts to 4 bases on V and 3 bases on J, with 10 as the count of junction bases outside the gene matches. Each collaborating institution followed its own protocols to collect whole blood in K2EDTA tubes. Collaborator samples were shipped for TCRbeta analysis as frozen whole blood, isolated PBMCs, or DNA extracted from either sample type. The immunoSEQ Assay, a bias-controlled multiplex PCR, was used to amplify TCRbeta CDR3 regions from genomic DNA. Processing in the source paper ran as follows. Within the assay, amplification of reference gene primers was used to estimate how many nucleated cells each sample contained. To quantify the absolute abundance of each unique TCRbeta CDR3 rearrangement, sequence reads were collapsed and filtered. Productive Simpson clonality was computed per sample as the square root of Simpson's diversity index over productive rearrangements. TCRdb stores this immuneACCESS table with in-frame sequences only. Part of the clones is absent; in the studies checked, under half of the shortfall reflects unresolved V genes, and no reason is known for the rest. Clone size and V and J calls were adopted from that table, with D and trimming inferred from the DNA. In all, the sample holds about 140,000 clones, and just under 90% of those were seen once. In total, the top ten clones hold about 4.3% of the sample.

This specimen comes from a study of blood T cell repertoires in COVID-19 (dated by TCRdb to between 2020 and 2021). About the investigation overall: The collaborator samples originated in the United States, Italy and Spain and spanned the acute and convalescent phases of COVID-19. The prospective study material was composed of cDNA or gDNA derived from T cells, B-cell-depleted T cells, or PBMCs. Subjects who had been exposed to COVID-19, were actively infected with it, or had recovered from it provided the deeply sampled blood TCRbeta repertoires that made up the dataset. The repertoires were released in a freely available public database intended as a resource for research on the immune response to SARS-CoV-2. Samples were obtained from the ongoing ImmuneRACE study (first 160 participants) and from 1,200 or so subjects provided by 6 global collaborators. A de-identified subject ID, COVID-19 status, age in years and sex were almost always included in the sample metadata. HLA class I and class II types, where available, came from metadata supplied by the sample provider rather than from assay-based typing. What the study reported, not specific to this receptor: The amount of clinical and demographic metadata varied by source and participant and was provided uncurated.

Rearrangement joined TRBV5-1 to TRBJ2-7; TRBD2 lines up with 13 middle nucleotides. The source is a woman in her forties with acute or convalescent COVID-19. Sequences were obtained from peripheral blood. CDR3 protein: CASSPPTSGRFDYEQYF. The DNA sequence is as follows: TGCGCCAGCAGCCCACCGACTAGCGGGAGGTTCGACTACGAGCAGTACTTC. When the CDR3 is completed using the reference TRBV5-1 and TRBJ2-7 genes on either side, the full variable domain is KAGVTQTPRYLIKTRGQQVTLSCSPISGHRSVSWYQQTPGQGLQFLFEYFSETQRNKGNFPGRFSGRQFSNSRSEMNVSTLELGDSALYLCASSPPTSGRFDYEQYFGPGTRLTVT.